This T cell receptor (beta chain) comes out of a study of blood T cell repertoires in COVID-19. The CDR3 runs to 15 residues. Germline CDR1 reads LNHDA; CDR2 reads SQIVND (reference sequence). Between the trimmed V and J ends, which lost 3 bases and 6 bases, there was a span of 15 bases. In the original workflow: Nucleated cell number was recorded as an estimate derived from reference gene primer amplification. TCRdb's table, derived via immunoSEQ multiplex PCR, lists solely in-frame clones and lacks some. That table furnishes V, J and clone size, whereas the DNA furnished D and trimming. The sample holds about 440,000 clones, more than 70% seen once.

The V call is TRBV19, the J call TRBJ1-5; maybe TRBD1 (5 bases). The source material was peripheral blood. The origin of this receptor is a woman aged 45 to 65 with COVID-19, enrolled during active disease. CDR3: CASSISARAGQPQHF. The CDR3 bases are TGTGCCAGTAGTATTTCAGCCAGGGCAGGTCAGCCCCAGCATTTT.